Sequencing of this T cell receptor beta chain was carried out in a study of T cell repertoires in ileal Crohn's disease. For the study at large: Every patient was operated on for stricturing (roughly 61%) or penetrating (about 40%) complications.

The CDR3 length is 13 residues. Trimming left V 0 bases short and J 3 bases short, with 6 bases between. Looked up from germline, CDR1 is SGHRS and CDR2 is YFSETQ. TCRdb's table, derived via immunoSEQ multiplex PCR, lists solely in-frame clones and lacks some. The table has roughly 15,000 clones, approximately 87% seen once; the top ten hold about 9.4%. J is TRBJ1-2 and V is TRBV5-1; D unclear. The sample comprised ileal tissue. The TCR originated in an adult with Crohn's disease. CDR3: CASSLDRDYGYTF. The CDR3 DNA reads as TGCGCCAGCAGCTTGGACAGAGACTATGGCTACACCTTC.